What follows describes a single T cell receptor beta chain. In the original analysis: Counts of nucleated cells, estimated from reference gene primer amplification, were obtained. The assay was immunoSEQ multiplex PCR, and TCRdb's table has in-frame clones only and misses some. From that table come the V and J calls and clone size; the DNA was used to work out D and trimming. In the table there are over 65,000 clones, just under 85% of which are singletons. The data originate from a study of blood T cell repertoires in COVID-19. Study-wide background: The samples span acute and convalescent COVID-19 from the United States, Italy and Spain. PBMCs, B-cell-depleted T cells, or T cells were the source of the cDNA or gDNA that made up the material.

This CDR3 region has 14 residues. The germline gives CDR1 LNHDA, CDR2 SQIVND (reference sequence). This TCR was recovered from a man at least 80 years old with active or convalescent COVID-19. The chain couples TRBV19 to TRBJ2-1; TRBD2 might be the D (7 bases). What was sequenced was peripheral blood. CDR3 in DNA: TGTGCGGTCCGGCGGGGAGGGGGGGACAATGAGCAGTTCTTC. The encoded protein is CAVRRGGGDNEQFF.